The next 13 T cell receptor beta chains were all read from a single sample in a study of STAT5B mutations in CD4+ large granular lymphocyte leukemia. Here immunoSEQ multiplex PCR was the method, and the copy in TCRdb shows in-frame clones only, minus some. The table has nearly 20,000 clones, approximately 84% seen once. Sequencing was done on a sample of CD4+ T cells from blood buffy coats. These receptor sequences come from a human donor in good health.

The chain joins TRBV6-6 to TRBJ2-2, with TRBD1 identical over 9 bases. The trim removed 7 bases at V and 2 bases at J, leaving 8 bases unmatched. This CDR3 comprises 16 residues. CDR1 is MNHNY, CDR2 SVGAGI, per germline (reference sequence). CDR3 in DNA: TGTGCCAGCACCCGCTTGGGACAGGGAAACACCGGGGAGCTGTTTTTT. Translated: CASTRLGQGNTGELFF.

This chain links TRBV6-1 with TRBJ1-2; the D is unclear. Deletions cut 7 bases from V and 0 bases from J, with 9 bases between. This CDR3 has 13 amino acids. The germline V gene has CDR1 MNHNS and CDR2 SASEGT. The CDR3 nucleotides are TGTGCCAGCAAGTCCCCACCTAACTATGGCTACACCTTC. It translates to CASKSPPNYGYTF.

CDR3 protein: CASSQHTSGPYNEQFF. As DNA, the CDR3 is TGTGCCAGCAGTCAACATACTAGCGGGCCTTACAATGAGCAGTTCTTC. The rearrangement links TRBV6-4 to TRBJ2-1, with TRBD2 identical over 9 bases. This CDR3 region has 16 residues. Germline V lookup: CDR1 MRHNA, CDR2 SNTAGT. After removal of 5 bases from V and 4 bases from J, the junction contained 9 bases not matched to a gene.

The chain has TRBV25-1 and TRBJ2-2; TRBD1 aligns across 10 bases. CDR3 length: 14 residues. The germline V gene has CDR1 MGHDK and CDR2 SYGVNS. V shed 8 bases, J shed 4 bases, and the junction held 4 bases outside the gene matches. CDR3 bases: TGTGCCAGCCAGGGACAGGGGAGCACCGGGGAGCTGTTTTTT. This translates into CASQGQGSTGELFF.

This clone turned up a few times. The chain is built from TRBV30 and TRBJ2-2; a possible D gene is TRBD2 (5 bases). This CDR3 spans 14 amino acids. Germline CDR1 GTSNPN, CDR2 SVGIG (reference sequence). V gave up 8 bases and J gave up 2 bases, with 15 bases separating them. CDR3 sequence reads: CARRERGNTGELFF. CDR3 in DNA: TGTGCCCGTAGGGAGCGCGGAAACACCGGGGAGCTGTTTTTT.

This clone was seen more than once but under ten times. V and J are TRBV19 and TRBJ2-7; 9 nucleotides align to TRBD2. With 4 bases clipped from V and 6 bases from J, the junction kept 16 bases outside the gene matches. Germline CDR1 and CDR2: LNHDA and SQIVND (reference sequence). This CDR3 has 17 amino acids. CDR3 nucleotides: TGTGCCAGTAGTAGATCCGGGTACGCGGGAGGGCCTGCCGAGCAGTACTTC. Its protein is CASSRSGYAGGPAEQYF. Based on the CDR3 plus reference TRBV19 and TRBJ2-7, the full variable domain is DGGITQSPKYLFRKEGQNVTLSCEQNLNHDAMYWYRQDPGQGLRLIYYSQIVNDFQKGDIAEGYSVSREKKESFPLTVTSAQKNPTAFYLCASSRSGYAGGPAEQYFGPGTRLTVT.

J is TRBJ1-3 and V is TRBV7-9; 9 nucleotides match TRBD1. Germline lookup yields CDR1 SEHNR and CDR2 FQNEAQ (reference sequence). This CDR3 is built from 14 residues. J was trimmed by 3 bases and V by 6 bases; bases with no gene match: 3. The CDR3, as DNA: TGTGCCAGCAGGCGGGACAGGGATGGAAACACCATATATTTT. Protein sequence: CASRRDRDGNTIYF.

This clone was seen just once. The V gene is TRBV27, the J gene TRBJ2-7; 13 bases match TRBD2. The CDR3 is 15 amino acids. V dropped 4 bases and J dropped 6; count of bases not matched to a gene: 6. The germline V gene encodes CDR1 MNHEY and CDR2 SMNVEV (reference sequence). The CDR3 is CASSSGLAGYLEQYF. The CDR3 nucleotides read TGTGCCAGCAGTTCGGGACTAGCGGGATATCTCGAGCAGTACTTC.

CDR3 nucleotide sequence: TGCAGCGTTGAAGAGCGGCGAACGAACGAGCAGTACTTC. Residues: CSVEERRTNEQYF. The chain uses TRBV29-1 and TRBJ2-7; D is uncertain. V was clipped by 0 bases and J by 5 bases, with 11 bases between them. The germline V gene has CDR1 SQVTM and CDR2 ANQGSEA. This CDR3 has 13 residues.

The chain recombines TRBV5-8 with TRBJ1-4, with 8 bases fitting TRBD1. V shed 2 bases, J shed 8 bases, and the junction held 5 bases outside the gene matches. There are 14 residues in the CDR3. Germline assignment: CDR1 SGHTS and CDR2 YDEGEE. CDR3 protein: CASSLYRGSEKLFF. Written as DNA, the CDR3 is TGTGCCAGCAGCTTATACAGGGGGTCGGAAAAACTGTTTTTT.

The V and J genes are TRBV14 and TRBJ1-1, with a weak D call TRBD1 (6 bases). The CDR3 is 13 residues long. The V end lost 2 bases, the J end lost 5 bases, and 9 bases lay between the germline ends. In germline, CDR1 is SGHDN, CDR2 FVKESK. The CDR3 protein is CASSQTRGTEAFF. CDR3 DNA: TGTGCCAGCAGCCAAACCAGGGGAACTGAAGCTTTCTTT.

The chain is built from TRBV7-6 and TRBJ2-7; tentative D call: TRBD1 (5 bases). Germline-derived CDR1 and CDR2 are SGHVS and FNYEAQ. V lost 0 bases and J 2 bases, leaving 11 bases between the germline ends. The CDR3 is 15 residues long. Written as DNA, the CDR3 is TGTGCCAGCAGCTTAGCCCAGGGTAACGCCTACGAGCAGTACTTC. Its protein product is CASSLAQGNAYEQYF.

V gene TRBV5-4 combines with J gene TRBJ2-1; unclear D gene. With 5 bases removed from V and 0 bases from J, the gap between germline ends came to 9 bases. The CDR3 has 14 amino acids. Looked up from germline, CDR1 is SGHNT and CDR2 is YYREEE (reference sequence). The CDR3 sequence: CASRPNRSYNEQFF. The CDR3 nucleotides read TGTGCCAGCAGACCCAATCGCTCCTACAATGAGCAGTTCTTC.